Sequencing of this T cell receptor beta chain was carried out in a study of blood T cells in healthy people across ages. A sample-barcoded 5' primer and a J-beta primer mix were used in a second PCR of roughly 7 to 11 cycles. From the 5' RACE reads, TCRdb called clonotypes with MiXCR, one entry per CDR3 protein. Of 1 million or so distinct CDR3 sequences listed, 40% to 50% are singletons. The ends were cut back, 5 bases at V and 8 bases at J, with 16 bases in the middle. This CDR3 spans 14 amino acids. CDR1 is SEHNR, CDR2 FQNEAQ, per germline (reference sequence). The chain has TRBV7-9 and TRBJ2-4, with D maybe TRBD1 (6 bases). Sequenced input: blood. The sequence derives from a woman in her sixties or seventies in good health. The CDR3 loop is CASSPPRAGDIQYF. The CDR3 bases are TGTGCCAGCAGCCCCCCGCGGGCAGGGGACATTCAGTACTTC.